This T cell receptor beta chain is drawn from a study of response to subunit inactivated influenza vaccine. The germline V gene has CDR1 DFQATT and CDR2 SNEGSKA (reference sequence). There are 15 residues in the CDR3. Trimming cost V 4 bases and J 2 bases; bases outside gene matches: 6. This clonotype has only a few counts. TCRdb re-derived calls from the RT-PCR reads in MiXCR, one entry per CDR3 protein. The sample lists about 800,000 distinct CDR3 sequences, 21% seen once, with 10% to 13% in the top ten. This TCR derives from a man aged 50 to 59 who received an inactivated influenza vaccine. Sequences were derived from PBMCs from blood, sampled 5 to 6 days after vaccination. This chain joins TRBV20-1 and TRBJ2-5; 11 bases line up with TRBD1. The DNA for the CDR3 is TGCAGTGCTAATCTCGGGACAGGGGGTCAAGAGACCCAGTACTTC. It specifies CSANLGTGGQETQYF.